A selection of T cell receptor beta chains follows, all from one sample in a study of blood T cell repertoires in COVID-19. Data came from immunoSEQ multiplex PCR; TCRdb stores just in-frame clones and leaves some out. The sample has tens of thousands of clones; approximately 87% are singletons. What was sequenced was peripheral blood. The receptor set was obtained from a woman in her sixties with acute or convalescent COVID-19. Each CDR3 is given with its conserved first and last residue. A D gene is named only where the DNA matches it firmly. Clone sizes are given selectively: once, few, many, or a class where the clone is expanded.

TGCGCCAGCAGCTTGGATCCAGGTGGAAACACCATATATTTT	CASSLDPGGNTIYF	-	TRBJ1-3	-	TRBV5-1
TGCGCCAGCAGCTTCTTGGGGACTAGCACAGATACGCAGTATTTT	CASSFLGTSTDTQYF	-	TRBJ2-3	-	TRBV5-1
TGTGCCATCAGTGGTTCAGGGAGCAATCAGCCCCAGCATTTT	CAISGSGSNQPQHF	-	TRBJ1-5	-	TRBV10-3
TGTGCCAGCAGTTACTTGACAGGGTTGGAGACTGAAGCTTTCTTT	CASSYLTGLETEAFF	TRBD1	TRBJ1-1	once	TRBV6-2/TRBV6-3
TGTGCCAGCAGTGACCCTAACACCGGGGAGCTGTTTTTT	CASSDPNTGELFF	-	TRBJ2-2	few	TRBV2
TGTGCCAGCAGCTTTTCACCAGGCCAAGAGGAAAAACTGTTTTTT	CASSFSPGQEEKLFF	-	TRBJ1-4	-	TRBV5-4
TGTGCCAGCAGTTTATTACGGGGGGTCCGAGGAAATGAGCAGTTCTTC	CASSLLRGVRGNEQFF	TRBD2	TRBJ2-1	-	TRBV28
TGTGCCAGCAGCTTAGGCGGGGAGGCCAAAAACATTCAGTACTTC	CASSLGGEAKNIQYF	-	TRBJ2-4	-	TRBV7-9
TGCGCCAGCAGTCCAATGGACTTAGGGTTACAGGGGGCAGAAGCTGGAAACACCATATATTTT	CASSPMDLGLQGAEAGNTIYF	TRBD1	TRBJ1-3	-	TRBV23-1
TGTGCCAGCAGCATGTCCGGGACTAGTGATAATGAGCAGTTCTTC	CASSMSGTSDNEQFF	TRBD2	TRBJ2-1	once	TRBV11-1
TGTGCCAGCAGGACAGGATTTAACTATGGCTACACCTTC	CASRTGFNYGYTF	-	TRBJ1-2	-	TRBV12-3/TRBV12-4
TGTGCCAGCAGCTTGGCCCGACAGGGAATTCGGGAAAAACTGTTTTTT	CASSLARQGIREKLFF	TRBD1	TRBJ1-4	-	TRBV5-6
TGTGCCAGCACCCGGACAGGGGGGGTCGTAGATACGCAGTATTTT	CASTRTGGVVDTQYF	TRBD1	TRBJ2-3	-	TRBV3-1/TRBV3-2
TGTGCCAGCTCGCCGAGCAGGGGGCCGAACACTGAAGCTTTCTTT	CASSPSRGPNTEAFF	TRBD1	TRBJ1-1	-	TRBV18
TGTGCCACCAGCTCTTATAATGAAAAACTGTTTTTT	CATSSYNEKLFF	-	TRBJ1-4	-	TRBV15
TGTGCCAGCAGCTTAGTGTGGCCCGGGGAGCTGTTTTTT	CASSLVWPGELFF	-	TRBJ2-2	-	TRBV11-2
TGTGCCAGCAGCTTCAGCGGGAGAACTGAAGCTTTCTTT	CASSFSGRTEAFF	-	TRBJ1-1	-	TRBV5-5
TGTGCCAGTAGCGGGGGGAACACCGGGGAGCTGTTTTTT	CASSGGNTGELFF	-	TRBJ2-2	-	TRBV19
TGTGCCAGCAGCTCGTTGACAGGGTTGAACTATGGCTACACCTTC	CASSSLTGLNYGYTF	TRBD1	TRBJ1-2	-	TRBV7-9
TGTGCCAGCAGCTTAGCGAAGGGTAGCGGATTTTTCAGCACAGATACGCAGTATTTT	CASSLAKGSGFFSTDTQYF	-	TRBJ2-3	-	TRBV11-2
TGTGCCAGCAGTTATAGGCTAGCGGGAGTGAGATCCTACAATGAGCAGTTCTTC	CASSYRLAGVRSYNEQFF	TRBD2	TRBJ2-1	-	TRBV6-2/TRBV6-3
TGCGCCAGCAAGATGAGGGGGACGACCGGGGAGCTGTTTTTT	CASKMRGTTGELFF	-	TRBJ2-2	-	TRBV23-1